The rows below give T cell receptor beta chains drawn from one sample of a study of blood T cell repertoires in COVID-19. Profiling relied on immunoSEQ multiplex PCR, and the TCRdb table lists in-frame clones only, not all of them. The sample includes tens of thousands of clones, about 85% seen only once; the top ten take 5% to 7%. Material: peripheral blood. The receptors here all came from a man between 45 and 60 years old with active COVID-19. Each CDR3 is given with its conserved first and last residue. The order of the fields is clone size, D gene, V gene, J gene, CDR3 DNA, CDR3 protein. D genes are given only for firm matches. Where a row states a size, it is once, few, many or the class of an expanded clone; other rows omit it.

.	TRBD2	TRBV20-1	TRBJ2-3	TGCAGTGCTAGTCGAGCGGGAGTGGAAGATACGCAGTATTTT	CSASRAGVEDTQYF
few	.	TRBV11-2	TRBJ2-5	TGTGCCAGCAGCTCTTTGCGGACAGCCAAAGAGACCCAGTACTTC	CASSSLRTAKETQYF
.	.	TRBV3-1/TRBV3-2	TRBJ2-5	TGTGCCAGCAGCCAAGGCGTCGTCCGACAAGAGACCCAGTACTTC	CASSQGVVRQETQYF
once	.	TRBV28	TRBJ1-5	TGTGCCAGCAGTTTAGACGGGGGTCAGCCCCAGCATTTT	CASSLDGGQPQHF
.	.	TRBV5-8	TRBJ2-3	TGTGCCAGCAGCTCTCCCTATCGCACAGATACGCAGTATTTT	CASSSPYRTDTQYF
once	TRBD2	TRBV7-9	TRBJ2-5	TGTGCCAGCAGCCGGACTCGCGGGGGGGCGGGGCAAGAGACCCAGTACTTC	CASSRTRGGAGQETQYF
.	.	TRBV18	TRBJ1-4	TGTGCCAGCTCACCCAGACAGAATGAAAAACTGTTTTTT	CASSPRQNEKLFF
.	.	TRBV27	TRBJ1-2	TGTGCCAGCAGTCGGACCCAGGGGCAGACCGCCTATGGCTACACCTTC	CASSRTQGQTAYGYTF
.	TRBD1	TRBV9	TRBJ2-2	TGTGCCAGCAGCGTAGCGCCGGACAGGGGGCAGGACACCGGGGAGCTGTTTTTT	CASSVAPDRGQDTGELFF
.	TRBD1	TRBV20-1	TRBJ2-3	TGCAGTGCTAGTGTGGTCATCGACAGGGGTGCCACAGATACGCAGTATTTT	CSASVVIDRGATDTQYF
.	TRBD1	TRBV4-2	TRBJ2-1	TGTGCCAGCAGCCGCCGGGACAGGGGTACTAGTGAGCAGTTCTTC	CASSRRDRGTSEQFF
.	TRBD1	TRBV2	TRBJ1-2	TGTGCCAGCAGCGAGACAGGGGGGCTAGGCTACACCTTC	CASSETGGLGYTF
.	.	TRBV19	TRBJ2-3	TGTGCCAGTAGCCGGGCGGGGCAGGGAACAGATACGCAGTATTTT	CASSRAGQGTDTQYF
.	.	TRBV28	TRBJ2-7	TGTGCCACCTCCGACGGGGGTGGGAACGAGCAGTACTTC	CATSDGGGNEQYF
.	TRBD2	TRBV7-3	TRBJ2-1	TGTGCCAGCAGCTCAACTAGCGGGGGGACATCCTACAATGAGCAGTTCTTC	CASSSTSGGTSYNEQFF
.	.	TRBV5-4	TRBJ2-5	TGTGCCAGCAGCTTGTCCTCTAGGCAACTACCCACGGGGGAGACCCAGTACTTC	CASSLSSRQLPTGETQYF
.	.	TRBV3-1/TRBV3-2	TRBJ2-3	TGTGCCAGCAGCCAAGAGGTGCAGGAAGTGCCCCCTGGGAGCACAGATACGCAGTATTTT	CASSQEVQEVPPGSTDTQYF
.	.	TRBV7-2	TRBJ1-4	TGTGCCAGCAGCTTAGGGCGGGGGGGAAACGAAAAACTGTTTTTT	CASSLGRGGNEKLFF
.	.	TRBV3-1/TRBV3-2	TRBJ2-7	TGTGCCAGCAGCCAAGATCCCAGGGCCGAGCAGTACTTC	CASSQDPRAEQYF
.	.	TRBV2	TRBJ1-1	TGTGCCAGCAGTTTCCGGGTCCTGGAAGCTTTCTTT	CASSFRVLEAFF
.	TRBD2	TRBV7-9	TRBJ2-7	TGTGCCAGCAGCTCTAGCGGGGGCTCCTACGAGCAGTACTTC	CASSSSGGSYEQYF
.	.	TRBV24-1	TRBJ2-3	TGTGCCACCGGCACCGGAGAGGTCACAGATACGCAGTATTTT	CATGTGEVTDTQYF
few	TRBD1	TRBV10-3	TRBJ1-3	TGTGCCATCAGTGAACGACAGGGGGCGGGTGGAAACACCATATATTTT	CAISERQGAGGNTIYF
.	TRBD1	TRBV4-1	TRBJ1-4	TGCGCCAGCAGCCACGGCGACAGGGGAGGAAATGAAAAACTGTTTTTT	CASSHGDRGGNEKLFF
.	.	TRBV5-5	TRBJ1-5	TGTGCCAGCAGCCGAAGAGGGGGGAGGGAAAATAATCAGCCCCAGCATTTT	CASSRRGGRENNQPQHF
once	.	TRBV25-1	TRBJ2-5	TGTGCCAGCAGTGATTGCGGGGCCCCAACAGAGACCCAGTACTTC	CASSDCGAPTETQYF
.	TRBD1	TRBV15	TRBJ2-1	TGTGCCACCAGCAGTGACAGGGGGCTAAGGAATGAGCAGTTCTTC	CATSSDRGLRNEQFF
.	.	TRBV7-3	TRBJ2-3	TGTGCCAGCAGCTTAAGAGGGGGGGCAACAGATACGCAGTATTTT	CASSLRGGATDTQYF
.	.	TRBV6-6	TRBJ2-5	TGTGCCAGCAGTCTCGACAGTCAAGAGACCCAGTACTTC	CASSLDSQETQYF
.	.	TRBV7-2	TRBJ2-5	TGTGCCAGCAGCTTTTTTAATCTATGGGAGACCCAGTACTTC	CASSFFNLWETQYF
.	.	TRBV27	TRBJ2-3	TGTGCCAGCACCCCGAGGCCCCAGGGCATCAACACAGATACGCAGTATTTT	CASTPRPQGINTDTQYF
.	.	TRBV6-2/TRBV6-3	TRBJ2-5	TGTGCCAGCAGTTACAGGACTGTCAAAGAGACCCAGTACTTC	CASSYRTVKETQYF
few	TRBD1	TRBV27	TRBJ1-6	TGTGCCAGCAGTCCGAGGACAGGGAGAAATTCACCCCTCCACTTT	CASSPRTGRNSPLHF
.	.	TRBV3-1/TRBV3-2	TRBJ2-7	TGTGCCAGCAGCCAAGACCCCAGTAAGGGGGAAGGCGAGCAGTACTTC	CASSQDPSKGEGEQYF
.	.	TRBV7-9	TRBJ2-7	TGTGCCAGCAGCGGCGGAATTGCCTACGAGCAGTACTTC	CASSGGIAYEQYF
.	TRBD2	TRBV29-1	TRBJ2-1	TGCAGCGTTGAAGTTCCCCGGACTAGCGCGTACAATGAGCAGTTCTTC	CSVEVPRTSAYNEQFF
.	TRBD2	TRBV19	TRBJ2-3	TGTGCCAGTAGTAAGATGGGACTAGCGGGAGTTGATACGCAGTATTTT	CASSKMGLAGVDTQYF
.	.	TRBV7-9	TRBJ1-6	TGTGCCAGCAGCTCCTCTGGGACTACCAATTCACCCCTCCACTTT	CASSSSGTTNSPLHF
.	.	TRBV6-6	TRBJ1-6	TGTGCCAGCAGTGATACAGAGAATTCACCCCTCCACTTT	CASSDTENSPLHF
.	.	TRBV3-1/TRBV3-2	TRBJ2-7	TGTGCCAGCAGCCAAGAAGATTATAGATCCTACGAGCAGTACTTC	CASSQEDYRSYEQYF
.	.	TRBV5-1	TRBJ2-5	TGCGCCAGCAGCTCGACTAGGGGACAAGAGACCCAGTACTTC	CASSSTRGQETQYF
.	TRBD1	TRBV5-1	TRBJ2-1	TGCGCCAGCAGCTTGGTGACAGGGGTCTCCTACAATGAGCAGTTCTTC	CASSLVTGVSYNEQFF
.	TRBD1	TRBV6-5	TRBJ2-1	TGTGCCACCTCACGACAGGGGGCTTCTGGCAATGAGCAGTTCTTC	CATSRQGASGNEQFF
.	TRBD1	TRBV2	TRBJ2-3	TGTGCCAGCAGGGGGACAGGGAGTTTCGGTACGCAGTATTTT	CASRGTGSFGTQYF
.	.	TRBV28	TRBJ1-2	TGTGCCAGCAGTTTTGGTCAGGGAAGATATGGCTACACCTTC	CASSFGQGRYGYTF
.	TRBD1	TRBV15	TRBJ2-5	TGTGCCACCAGCAGAGGACAGGGAGATATAGAGACCCAGTACTTC	CATSRGQGDIETQYF